This record looks at one TCR beta chain sequence and its context. A library of TCRbeta sequences, prepared with unique molecular identifiers, was generated. From the PCR reads, TCRdb called clonotypes with MiXCR, one entry per CDR3 protein. This sample has roughly 610,000 distinct CDR3 sequences, with 8% to 11% found just once. CDR1 SGHRS and CDR2 YFSETQ come from the germline V gene. The CDR3 is 18 amino acids. Unmatched junction bases numbered 15, after V lost 4 bases and J lost 7 bases. This sample is part of a study of T-cell reconstitution after alpha-beta-depleted transplantation in children. This chain connects TRBV5-1 to TRBJ2-1, with 12 bases identical to TRBD2. This sequence was found in a human donor who donated a stem cell graft to a child with acute myeloid leukemia. The sequenced sample was PBMCs from the stem cell graft donor, obtained from the stem cell graft. The CDR3 region has the DNA TGCGCCAGCAGCAGGGATCTTACTAGCGGGGGGAATTGGAATGAGCAGTTCTTC. This encodes CASSRDLTSGGNWNEQFF.